This TCR beta chain was obtained from a study of blood T cell repertoires in COVID-19. Authors' analysis steps: Counts of nucleated cells, estimated from reference gene primer amplification, were obtained. Measured with immunoSEQ multiplex PCR; TCRdb has only the in-frame clones, and not every one. For V, J and clone size, that table is used; D and trimming come from the DNA. This sample carries approximately 150,000 clones, 80% to 90% of them seen once, and the ten largest clones take 15%. The CDR3 is 16 amino acids. Between the trimmed V and J ends, which lost 0 bases and 6 bases, there was a span of 15 bases. Germline-derived CDR1 and CDR2 are MGHRA and YSYEKL.

Specimen: PBMCs or T cells enriched from blood (not recorded which). V gene TRBV4-1 combines with J gene TRBJ1-5; TRBD1 might be the D (6 bases). The TCR was taken from a man aged 45-65 years who had recovered from COVID-19. This CDR3 is CASSQEGGQGSQPQHF. In DNA, the CDR3 is TGCGCCAGCAGCCAAGAGGGGGGGCAGGGTAGTCAGCCCCAGCATTTT.